The clone carrying this TCR beta chain was seen repeatedly, ten times or more. Trimming removed 0 bases at V and 3 bases at J, with 16 bases between. The CDR3 has 17 amino acids. The germline CDR1 and CDR2 sequences are MNHNY and SVGAGI (reference sequence). The sample originates from a study of blood T cells in healthy people across ages. Then a second PCR, running about 6 to 12 cycles, was carried out with a sample-barcoded 5' primer and a J-beta primer mix. TCRdb ran MiXCR on the 5' RACE reads and lists one entry per CDR3 protein. The table includes hundreds of thousands of distinct CDR3 sequences, less than 40% detected once.

The genes are TRBV6-6 and TRBJ2-3; perhaps D is TRBD1 or TRBD2 (6 bases each). Sequenced input: blood. This TCR derives from a woman of 80 years or more in good health. The CDR3 is CASSYSKEGEVTDTQYF. The CDR3 DNA is TGTGCCAGCAGTTACTCGAAAGAGGGGGAGGTTACAGATACGCAGTATTTT.